A single sample is the source of the 14 T cell receptor beta chains below, sequenced in a study of T-cell memory formation after mild COVID-19. Each CDR3 protein gets one entry after TCRdb re-called the 5' RACE reads with MiXCR. The table includes some 150,000 distinct CDR3 sequences, 13% to 15% detected once. Specimen: PBMCs or a T cell subset sorted from them (not recorded which). The receptor source for this set is an adult woman who had mild COVID-19 (a few samples of this study predate the infection). Cell type and time point are not known.

There are a few counts of this clonotype. The rearrangement joins TRBV6-2 or TRBV6-3 to TRBJ1-2; D is ambiguous. The CDR3 runs 13 residues. In germline, CDR1 is MNHEY, CDR2 SVGEGT. V was trimmed by 2 bases and J by 4 bases, leaving 8 bases between them. DNA for the CDR3: TGTGCCAGCAGTTACGCCCAGATCTATGGCTACACCTTC. The encoded protein is CASSYAQIYGYTF.

This sequence joins TRBV12-3 or TRBV12-4 and TRBJ2-3, with 8 positions matching TRBD2. V shed 8 bases and J 2 bases; nucleotides not matched to a gene: 9. This CDR3 contains 15 residues. CDR3 protein: CASRGLAGDTDTQYF. The CDR3 bases are TGTGCCAGCCGCGGGCTAGCGGGCGACACAGATACGCAGTATTTT.

This clonotype was counted a few times. The rearrangement joins TRBV27 to TRBJ1-2; D remains unclear. Trimming cost V 3 bases and J 4 bases, with 9 bases left between them. Germline CDR1 is MNHEY and CDR2 is SMNVEV (reference sequence). This CDR3 region has 13 residues. The CDR3 loop is CASSLSGIYGYTF. In DNA, the CDR3 is TGTGCCAGCAGTTTGTCTGGCATCTATGGCTACACCTTC.

This clonotype turned up a few times. This rearrangement joins TRBV3-1 to TRBJ2-2, with D uncertain. This CDR3 is built from 14 residues. The germline CDR1 and CDR2 sequences are LGHDT and YNNKEL (reference sequence). Trimming cost V 4 bases and J 3 bases, with 9 bases left between them. CDR3 region: CASSPIIDTGELFF. The CDR3 coding sequence is TGTGCCAGCAGCCCTATCATAGACACCGGGGAGCTGTTTTTT.

J is TRBJ2-1 and V is TRBV7-9; TRBD2 is a possible D gene (5 bases). Germline CDR1 and CDR2: SEHNR and FQNEAQ (reference sequence). CDR3 length: 14 amino acids. V was clipped by 0 bases and J by 6 bases, with 9 bases between them. Here the CDR3 reads CASSLADLPNEQFF. The DNA for the CDR3 is TGTGCCAGCAGCTTAGCGGACTTGCCCAATGAGCAGTTCTTC.

This clonotype has a handful of counts. This chain connects TRBV29-1 to TRBJ2-7, with 9 nucleotides matching TRBD1. V lost 3 bases to trimming and J lost 3 bases; unmatched junction nucleotides: 6. The CDR3 sequence is 14 residues long. Germline V gives CDR1 SQVTM, CDR2 ANQGSEA. CDR3 DNA sequence: TGCAGCGTTGACCATGGGACAGGGCTCTACGAGCAGTACTTC. Translated: CSVDHGTGLYEQYF.

This clonotype was seen at least ten times. The chain is built from TRBV9 and TRBJ2-7; 8 bases line up with TRBD2. The CDR3 runs to 15 residues. J lost 2 bases, V lost 3 bases, and 7 bases had no gene match. The germline gives CDR1 SGDLS, CDR2 YYNGEE. The CDR3 is CASSAEPGLAYEQYF. Written as DNA, the CDR3 is TGTGCCAGCAGCGCTGAACCGGGACTAGCCTACGAGCAGTACTTC.

This clonotype was observed a few times. This chain joins TRBV7-9 and TRBJ2-7; no reliable D call. CDR1 is SEHNR and CDR2 is FQNEAQ in the germline V gene (reference sequence). The CDR3 runs to 15 residues. Trimming shortened V by 7 bases and J by 3 bases, and 19 bases separated the two germline ends. This CDR3 is CASTSRDTNLYEQYF. The CDR3 DNA sequence: TGTGCCAGCACCTCCCGTGACACGAACCTCTACGAGCAGTACTTC.

The chain recombines TRBV29-1 with TRBJ2-3, with 10 bases identical to TRBD2. With V trimmed by 6 bases and J by 2 bases, 14 bases remained unmatched. The CDR3 extends over 17 amino acids. CDR1 is SQVTM, CDR2 ANQGSEA, per germline. The CDR3 reads CSVTGTSVPAHTDTQYF. In nucleotides, the CDR3 is TGCAGCGTGACCGGGACTAGCGTCCCGGCCCACACAGATACGCAGTATTTT.

This sequence joins TRBV2 and TRBJ2-7; D is undetermined. The CDR3 has 13 amino acids. CDR1 and CDR2 from the germline V gene are SNHLY and FYNNEI. V was clipped by 5 bases and J by 4 bases, with 12 bases between them. The CDR3 loop reads CASSQMGGYEQYF. The CDR3 region has the DNA TGTGCCAGCAGTCAAATGGGCGGATACGAGCAGTACTTC.

The chain combines TRBV7-2 with TRBJ1-5, with no clear D. The CDR3 spans 15 residues. Trimming removed 4 bases from V and 3 bases from J, with 13 bases in between. Germline V CDR1 and CDR2: SGHTA, FQGNSA. This CDR3 is CASSSRLYINQPQHF. CDR3 coding DNA: TGTGCCAGCAGCTCCCGGCTTTATATCAATCAGCCCCAGCATTTT.

This clonotype has a single count. This chain joins TRBV5-1 and TRBJ1-2; TRBD1 agrees at 9 bases. Germline CDR1 SGHRS, CDR2 YFSETQ. The V gene end was trimmed by 2 bases and the J gene end by 8 bases; junction bases not matched to a gene: 10. This CDR3 is built from 15 residues. The CDR3 DNA is TGCGCCAGCAGCTTACCGGGACAGGGAATGAAGGGCTACACCTTC. It is translated as CASSLPGQGMKGYTF. The variable domain in full, completed from reference TRBV5-1 and TRBJ1-2, reads KAGVTQTPRYLIKTRGQQVTLSCSPISGHRSVSWYQQTPGQGLQFLFEYFSETQRNKGNFPGRFSGRQFSNSRSEMNVSTLELGDSALYLCASSLPGQGMKGYTFGSGTRLTVV.

This clonotype was seen a single time. The chain has TRBV7-7 and TRBJ2-7; D not resolved. V was cut by 1 base and J by 3 bases, with 7 bases left in between. This CDR3 region has 13 residues. Germline loops: CDR1 SSHAT, CDR2 FNYEAQ (reference sequence). The CDR3 loop reads CASSLGAHYEQYF. CDR3 DNA sequence: TGTGCCAGCAGCTTAGGGGCGCACTACGAGCAGTACTTC.

A few counts support this clonotype. This chain joins TRBV4-1 and TRBJ2-1; no firm D call. Germline values: CDR1 MGHRA, CDR2 YSYEKL. The V end lost 1 base, the J end lost 4 bases, and 5 bases lay between the germline ends. The CDR3 sequence is 13 residues long. The CDR3 sequence is CASSQVTYNEQFF. In nucleotides, the CDR3 is TGCGCCAGCAGCCAAGTGACTTACAATGAGCAGTTCTTC.